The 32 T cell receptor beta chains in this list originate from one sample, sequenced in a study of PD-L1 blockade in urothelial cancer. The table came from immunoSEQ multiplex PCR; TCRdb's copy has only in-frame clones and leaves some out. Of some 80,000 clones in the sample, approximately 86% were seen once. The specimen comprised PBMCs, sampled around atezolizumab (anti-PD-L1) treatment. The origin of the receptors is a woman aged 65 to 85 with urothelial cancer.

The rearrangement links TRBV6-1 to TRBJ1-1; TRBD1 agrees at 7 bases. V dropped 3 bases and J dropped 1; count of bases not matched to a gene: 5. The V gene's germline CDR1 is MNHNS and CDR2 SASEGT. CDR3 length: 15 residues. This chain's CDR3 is CASSELGQPNTEAFF. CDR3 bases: TGTGCCAGCAGTGAGCTGGGACAGCCGAACACTGAAGCTTTCTTT.

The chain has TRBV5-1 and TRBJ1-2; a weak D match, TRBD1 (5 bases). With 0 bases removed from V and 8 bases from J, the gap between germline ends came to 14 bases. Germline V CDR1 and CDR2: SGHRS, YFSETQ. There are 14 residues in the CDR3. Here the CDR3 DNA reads TGCGCCAGCAGCTTGGCCGGCAGGGAGGGCGGCTACACCTTC. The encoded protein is CASSLAGREGGYTF.

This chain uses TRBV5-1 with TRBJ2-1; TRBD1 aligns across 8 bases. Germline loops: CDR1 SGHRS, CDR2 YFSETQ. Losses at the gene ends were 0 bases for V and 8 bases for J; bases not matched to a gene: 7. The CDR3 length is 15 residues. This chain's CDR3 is CASSLVDRAFDEQFF. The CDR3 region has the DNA TGCGCCAGCAGCTTGGTGGACAGGGCGTTTGATGAGCAGTTCTTC.

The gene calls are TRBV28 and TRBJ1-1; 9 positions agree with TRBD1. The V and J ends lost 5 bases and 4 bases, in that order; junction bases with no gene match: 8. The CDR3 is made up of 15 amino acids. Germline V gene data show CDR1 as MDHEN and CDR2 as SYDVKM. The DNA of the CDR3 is TGTGCCAGCAGTACCCCGGGACAGGGCAGCACTGAAGCTTTCTTT. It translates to CASSTPGQGSTEAFF.

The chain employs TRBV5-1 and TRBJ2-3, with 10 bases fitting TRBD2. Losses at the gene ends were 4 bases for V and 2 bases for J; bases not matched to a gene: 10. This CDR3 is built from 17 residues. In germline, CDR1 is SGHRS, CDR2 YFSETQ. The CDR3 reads CASSVGLAVRVTDTQYF. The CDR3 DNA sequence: TGCGCCAGCAGCGTAGGACTAGCGGTGAGGGTCACAGATACGCAGTATTTT.

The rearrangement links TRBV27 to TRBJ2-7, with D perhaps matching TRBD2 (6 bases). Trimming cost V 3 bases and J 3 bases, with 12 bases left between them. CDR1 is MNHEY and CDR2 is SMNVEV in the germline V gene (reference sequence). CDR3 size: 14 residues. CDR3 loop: CASSFERGFYEQYF. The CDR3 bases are TGTGCCAGCAGTTTTGAACGGGGGTTCTACGAGCAGTACTTC.

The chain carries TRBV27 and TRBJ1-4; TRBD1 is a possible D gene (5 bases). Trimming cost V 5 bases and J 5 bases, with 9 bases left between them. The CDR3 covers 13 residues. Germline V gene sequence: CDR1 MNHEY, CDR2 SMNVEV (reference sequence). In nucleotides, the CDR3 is TGTGCCAGCAGTACCTGGACAAATGAAAAACTGTTTTTT. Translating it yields CASSTWTNEKLFF.

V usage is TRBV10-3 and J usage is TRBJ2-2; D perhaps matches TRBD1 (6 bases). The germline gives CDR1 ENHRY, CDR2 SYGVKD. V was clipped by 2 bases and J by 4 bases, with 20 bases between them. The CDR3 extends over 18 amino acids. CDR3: CAISETVLPGVSTGELFF. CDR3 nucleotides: TGTGCCATCAGTGAGACGGTATTGCCAGGGGTTAGCACCGGGGAGCTGTTTTTT.

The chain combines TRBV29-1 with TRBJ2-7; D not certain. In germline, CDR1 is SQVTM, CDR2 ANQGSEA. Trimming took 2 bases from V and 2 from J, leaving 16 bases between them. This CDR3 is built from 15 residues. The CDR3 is CSVETAQATPYEQYF. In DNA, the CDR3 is TGCAGCGTTGAAACGGCGCAGGCTACCCCCTACGAGCAGTACTTC.

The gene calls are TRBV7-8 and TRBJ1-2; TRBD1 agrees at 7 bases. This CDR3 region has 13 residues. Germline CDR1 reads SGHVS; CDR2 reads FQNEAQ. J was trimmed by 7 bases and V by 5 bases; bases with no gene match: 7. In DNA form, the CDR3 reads TGTGCCAGCAGCCGACAGGGTGGCTCTGGCTACACCTTC. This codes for CASSRQGGSGYTF. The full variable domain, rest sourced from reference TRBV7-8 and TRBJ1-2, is GAGVSQSPRYKVAKRGQDVALRCDPISGHVSLFWYQQALGQGPEFLTYFQNEAQLDKSGLPSDRFFAERPEGSVSTLKIQRTQQEDSAVYLCASSRQGGSGYTFGSGTRLTVV.

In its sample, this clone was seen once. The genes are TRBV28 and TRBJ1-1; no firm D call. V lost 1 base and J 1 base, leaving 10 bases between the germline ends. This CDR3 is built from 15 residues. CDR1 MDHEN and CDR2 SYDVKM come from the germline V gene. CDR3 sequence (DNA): TGTGCCAGCAGTTTATTTTCCGCACAGAACACTGAAGCTTTCTTT. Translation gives CASSLFSAQNTEAFF.

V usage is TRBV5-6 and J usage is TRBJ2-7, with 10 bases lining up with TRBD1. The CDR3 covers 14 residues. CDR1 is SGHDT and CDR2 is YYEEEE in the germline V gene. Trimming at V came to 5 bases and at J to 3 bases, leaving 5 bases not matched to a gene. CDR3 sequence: CASRWTGGGYEQYF. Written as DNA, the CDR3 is TGTGCCAGCAGATGGACAGGGGGTGGCTACGAGCAGTACTTC.

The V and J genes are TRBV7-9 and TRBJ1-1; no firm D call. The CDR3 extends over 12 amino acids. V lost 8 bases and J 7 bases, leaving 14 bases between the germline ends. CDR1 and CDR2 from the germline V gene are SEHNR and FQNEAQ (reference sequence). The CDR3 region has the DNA TGTGCCAGCTCTGTCCCCGGTAGTGAAGCTTTCTTT. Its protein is CASSVPGSEAFF.

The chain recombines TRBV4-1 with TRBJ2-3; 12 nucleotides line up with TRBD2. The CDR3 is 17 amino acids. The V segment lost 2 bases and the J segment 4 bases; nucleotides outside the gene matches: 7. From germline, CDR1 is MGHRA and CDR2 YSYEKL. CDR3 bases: TGCGCCAGCAGCCAAACCCGACTAGCGGGAGTCCCAGATACGCAGTATTTT. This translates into CASSQTRLAGVPDTQYF.

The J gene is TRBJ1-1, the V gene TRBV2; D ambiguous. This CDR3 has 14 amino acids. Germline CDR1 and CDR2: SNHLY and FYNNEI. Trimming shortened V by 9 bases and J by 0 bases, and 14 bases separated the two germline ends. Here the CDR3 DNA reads TGTGCCAGTCGTGGGAGCAACTTGAACACTGAAGCTTTCTTT. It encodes CASRGSNLNTEAFF. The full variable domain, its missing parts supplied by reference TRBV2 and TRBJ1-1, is EPEVTQTPSHQVTQMGQEVILRCVPISNHLYFYWYRQILGQKVEFLVSFYNNEISEKSEIFDDQFSVERPDGSNFTLKIRSTKLEDSAMYFCASRGSNLNTEAFFGQGTRLTVV.

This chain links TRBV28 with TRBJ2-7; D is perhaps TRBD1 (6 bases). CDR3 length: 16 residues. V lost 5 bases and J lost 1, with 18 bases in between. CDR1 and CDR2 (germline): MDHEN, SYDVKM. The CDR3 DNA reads TGTGCCAGCAGTGGCACCGGGACAAGCCTTTCCTACGAGCAGTACTTC. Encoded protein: CASSGTGTSLSYEQYF.

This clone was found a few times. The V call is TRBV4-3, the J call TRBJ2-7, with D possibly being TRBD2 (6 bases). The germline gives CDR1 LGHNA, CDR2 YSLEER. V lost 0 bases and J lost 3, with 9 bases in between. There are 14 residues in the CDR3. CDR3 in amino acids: CASSQDGRGYEQYF. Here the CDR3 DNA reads TGCGCCAGCAGCCAAGATGGGCGGGGCTACGAGCAGTACTTC.

This chain's CDR3 is CASSLTGAVSYEQYF. CDR3 coding DNA: TGTGCCAGCAGTTTGACCGGAGCAGTGTCCTACGAGCAGTACTTC. This chain joins TRBV28 and TRBJ2-7, with D hard to call. The germline V gene encodes CDR1 MDHEN and CDR2 SYDVKM. Trimming stripped 3 bases from V and 1 base from J, with 13 bases between. There are 15 residues in the CDR3. The full variable domain, in which reference TRBV28 and TRBJ2-7 provide the parts outside the CDR3, is DVKVTQSSRYLVKRTGEKVFLECVQDMDHENMFWYRQDPGLGLRLIYFSYDVKMKEKGDIPEGYSVSREKKERFSLILESASTNQTSMYLCASSLTGAVSYEQYFGPGTRLTVT.

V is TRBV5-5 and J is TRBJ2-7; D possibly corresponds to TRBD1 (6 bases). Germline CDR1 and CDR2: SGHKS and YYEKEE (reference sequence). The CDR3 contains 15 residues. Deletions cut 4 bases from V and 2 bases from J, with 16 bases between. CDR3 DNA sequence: TGTGCCAGCAGCGTGGGACACTTCCTTACCTACGAGCAGTACTTC. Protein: CASSVGHFLTYEQYF.

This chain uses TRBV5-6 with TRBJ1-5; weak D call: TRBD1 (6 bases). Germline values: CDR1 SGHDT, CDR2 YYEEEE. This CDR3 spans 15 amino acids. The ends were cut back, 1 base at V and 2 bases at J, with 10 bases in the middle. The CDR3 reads CASSLQGMGNQPQHF. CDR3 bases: TGTGCCAGCAGCTTGCAGGGGATGGGCAATCAGCCCCAGCATTTT.

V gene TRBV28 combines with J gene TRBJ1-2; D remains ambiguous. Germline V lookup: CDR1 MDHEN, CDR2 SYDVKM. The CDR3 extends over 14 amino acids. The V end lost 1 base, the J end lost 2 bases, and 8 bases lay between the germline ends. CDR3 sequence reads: CASSLFGLNYGYTF. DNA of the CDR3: TGTGCCAGCAGTTTATTTGGGCTCAACTATGGCTACACCTTC.

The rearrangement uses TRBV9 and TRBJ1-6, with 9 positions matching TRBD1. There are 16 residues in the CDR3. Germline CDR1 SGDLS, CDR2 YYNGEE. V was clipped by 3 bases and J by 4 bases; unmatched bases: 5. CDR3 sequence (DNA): TGTGCCAGCAGCGACGGGACAGGGTTTTATAATTCACCCCTCCACTTT. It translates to CASSDGTGFYNSPLHF.

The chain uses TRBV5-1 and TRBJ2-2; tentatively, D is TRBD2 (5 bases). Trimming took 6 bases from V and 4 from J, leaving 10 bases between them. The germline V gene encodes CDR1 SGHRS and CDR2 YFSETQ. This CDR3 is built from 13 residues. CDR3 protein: CASTGVGTGELFF. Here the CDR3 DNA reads TGCGCCAGCACCGGGGTAGGCACCGGGGAGCTGTTTTTT.

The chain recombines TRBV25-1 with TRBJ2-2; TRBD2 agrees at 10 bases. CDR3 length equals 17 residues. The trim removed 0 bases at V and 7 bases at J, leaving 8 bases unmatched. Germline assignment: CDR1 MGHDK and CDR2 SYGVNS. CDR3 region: CASSEYSGGAYSGELFF. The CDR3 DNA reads TGTGCCAGCAGTGAATACAGCGGGGGGGCTTATAGCGGGGAGCTGTTTTTT.

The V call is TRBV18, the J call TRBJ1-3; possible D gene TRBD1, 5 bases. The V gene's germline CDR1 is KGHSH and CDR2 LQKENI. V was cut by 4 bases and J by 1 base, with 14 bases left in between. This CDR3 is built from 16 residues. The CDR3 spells CASSLRQQRSGNTIYF. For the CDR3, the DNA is TGTGCCAGCTCACTTCGACAGCAAAGATCTGGAAACACCATATATTTT.

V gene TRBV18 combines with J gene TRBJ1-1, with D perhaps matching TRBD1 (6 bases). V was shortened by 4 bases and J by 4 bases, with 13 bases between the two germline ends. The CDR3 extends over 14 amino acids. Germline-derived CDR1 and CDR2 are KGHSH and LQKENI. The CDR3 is CASSQGQGRTEAFF. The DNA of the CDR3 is TGTGCCAGCTCACAAGGGCAGGGGCGCACTGAAGCTTTCTTT. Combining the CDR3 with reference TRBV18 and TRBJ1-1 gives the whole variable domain NAGVMQNPRHLVRRRGQEARLRCSPMKGHSHVYWYRQLPEEGLKFMVYLQKENIIDESGMPKERFSAEFPKEGPSILRIQQVVRGDSAAYFCASSQGQGRTEAFFGQGTRLTVV.

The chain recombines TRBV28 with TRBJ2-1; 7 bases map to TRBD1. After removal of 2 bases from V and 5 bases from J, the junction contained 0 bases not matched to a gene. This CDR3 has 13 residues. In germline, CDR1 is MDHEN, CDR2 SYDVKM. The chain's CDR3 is CASSLGTDNEQFF. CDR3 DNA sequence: TGTGCCAGCAGTTTAGGGACAGACAATGAGCAGTTCTTC.

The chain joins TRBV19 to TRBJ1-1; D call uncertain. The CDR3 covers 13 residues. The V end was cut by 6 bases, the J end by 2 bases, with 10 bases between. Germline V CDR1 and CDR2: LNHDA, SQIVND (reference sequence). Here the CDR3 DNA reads TGTGCCAGTAGCATACAGACAAACACTGAAGCTTTCTTT. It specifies CASSIQTNTEAFF.

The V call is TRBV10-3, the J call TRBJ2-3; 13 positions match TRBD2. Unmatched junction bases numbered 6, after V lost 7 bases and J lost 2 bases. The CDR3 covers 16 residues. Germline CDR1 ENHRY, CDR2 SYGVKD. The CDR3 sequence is CAITPTSGGTTDTQYF. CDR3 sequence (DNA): TGTGCCATCACCCCGACTAGCGGGGGGACCACAGATACGCAGTATTTT.

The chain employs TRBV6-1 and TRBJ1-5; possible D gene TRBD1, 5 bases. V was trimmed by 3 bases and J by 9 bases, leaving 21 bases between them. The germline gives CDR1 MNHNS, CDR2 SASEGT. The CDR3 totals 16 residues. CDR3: CASSENSKGLFRPQHF. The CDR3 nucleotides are TGTGCCAGCAGTGAGAATTCAAAGGGGCTATTTCGGCCCCAGCATTTT.

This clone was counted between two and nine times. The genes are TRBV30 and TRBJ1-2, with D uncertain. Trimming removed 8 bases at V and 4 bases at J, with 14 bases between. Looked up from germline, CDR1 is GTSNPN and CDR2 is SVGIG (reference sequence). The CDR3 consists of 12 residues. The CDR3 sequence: CAHPSPGYGYTF. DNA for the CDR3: TGTGCCCATCCATCCCCGGGCTATGGCTACACCTTC.

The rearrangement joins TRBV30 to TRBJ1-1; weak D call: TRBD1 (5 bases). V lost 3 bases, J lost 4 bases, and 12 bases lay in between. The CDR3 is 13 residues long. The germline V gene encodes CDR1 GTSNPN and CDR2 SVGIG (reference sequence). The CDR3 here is CAWSREGFTEAFF. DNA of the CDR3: TGTGCCTGGAGCAGGGAAGGGTTCACTGAAGCTTTCTTT. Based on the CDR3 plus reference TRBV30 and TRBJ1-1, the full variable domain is SQTIHQWPATLVQPVGSPLSLECTVEGTSNPNLYWYRQAAGRGLQLLFYSVGIGQISSEVPQNLSASRPQDRQFILSSKKLLLSDSGFYLCAWSREGFTEAFFGQGTRLTVV.